This T cell receptor beta chain was recovered during a study of T-cell reconstitution after alpha-beta-depleted transplantation in children. The V end lost 8 bases, the J end lost 0 bases, and 13 bases lay between the germline ends. This CDR3 is built from 14 residues. Library preparation (for TCRbeta) was performed with unique molecular identifiers. Using its own MiXCR run on the PCR reads, TCRdb lists one record per CDR3 protein. The repertoire holds about 500,000 distinct CDR3 sequences, with approximately 32% as singletons. This sample comprised PBMCs from the stem cell graft donor, obtained from the stem cell graft. This chain links TRBV12-3 or TRBV12-4 with TRBJ1-2; D possibly corresponds to TRBD1 (6 bases). The TCR was taken from a human donor who donated a stem cell graft to a child with aplastic anemia. This CDR3 reads CASVGRDTNYGYTF. The CDR3 DNA follows: TGTGCCAGCGTGGGGCGGGACACTAACTATGGCTACACCTTC.